This T cell receptor (beta chain) was captured by sequencing in a study of OX40 agonist ivuxolimab in advanced cancers. Some background on the complete study: Ivuxolimab was a fully human IgG2 agonistic monoclonal antibody targeting the costimulatory receptor OX40 (CD134). Intravenous ivuxolimab was administered to patients every 2 weeks at six dose levels: 0.01, 0.1, 0.3, 1.5, 3 and 10 mg/kg. The dose-escalation cohort was 82.7% male with a mean age of around 62 years, ranging from 23 to 79. The paper reports the monotherapy dose-escalation portion (N of about 50 patients) of the phase I ivuxolimab trial. Patients were allowed to have had prior anti-PD-1, anti-PD-L1 or anti-CTLA-4 therapy, and around 40% of the dose-escalation patients had previously received checkpoint inhibitors. Partial responses occurred in three dose-escalation patients: two with cutaneous melanoma and one with hepatocellular carcinoma. Of the roughly 52 dose-escalation patients, hepatocellular carcinoma was present in roughly 19, melanoma in roughly 15, renal cell carcinoma in 9 and head and neck cancer in 9. The purpose of peripheral TCRbeta sequencing was to test whether ivuxolimab changed TCR sequence diversity and led to clonal T-cell expansion.

With respect to this clone: What this receptor recognizes is not known. No base qualities exist here, and no much larger clone lies one base off it.

Genomic DNA was isolated from the sorted cells so that the TCRbeta CDR3 region could be sequenced. The immunoSEQ Assay was used for sequencing of TCRbeta CDR3 regions. The immuneACCESS repertoire file appears here via TCRdb, limited to in-frame rearrangements. These files lack a portion of the clones; in checked studies, under half of the deficit traces to unresolved V genes, and the cause of the others is not known. Counted in this sample were 75,000 to 80,000 clones; around four fifths of them appeared once. The ten largest account for around 1.8% of the sample. On the study overall, not on this receptor specifically: Low levels of normalized T-cell clonal expansion were also shown by some nonresponding patients. The antigen specificity of the peripheral T cells that underwent clonal expansion was not determined. At doses of 0.1 to 3.0 mg/kg, clonal expansion of both CD4+ and CD8+ T cells in blood was seen between baseline and week 6. Partial responders in the 0.1-3.0 mg/kg groups had among the lowest normalized peripheral clonal expansion, especially among CD8+ T cells. On average, CD8+ T cells showed more expanded clones than CD4+ T cells after ivuxolimab.

Trimming removed 1 base from V and 4 bases from J, leaving 14 bases between the germline ends. The CDR3 runs 16 amino acids, cysteine and phenylalanine included. The only DNA kept is the CDR3, 48 bases in frame from the first base. CDR1 is given as LGHNA and CDR2 as YNFKEQ, both from the germline V gene. The trial excluded patients who had a history of autoimmune disease or who were on systemic immunosuppression. Peripheral blood for TCR sequencing was collected from all dose cohorts at baseline, on cycle 4 day 1, and on cycle 7 day 1. The samples were drawn from a first-in-human, open-label, multicenter phase I dose-escalation trial of ivuxolimab. Adults with locally advanced or metastatic melanoma, renal cell carcinoma, hepatocellular carcinoma or head and neck squamous cell carcinoma were enrolled in the trial. Before TCR sequencing, CD4+ T cells and CD8+ T cells were sorted from peripheral blood as separate populations.

The clonotype was recovered from an adult with an advanced solid tumor such as melanoma, head and neck, liver or kidney cancer. The sequence is built from TRBV4-2 and TRBJ1-3; the D segment cannot be called with confidence. The source material was CD4+ or CD8+ T cells sorted from blood, sampled in a trial of the OX40 agonist ivuxolimab. The CDR3 amino acid sequence is: CASSQVGFTRGNTIYF. The nucleotide sequence is TGTGCCAGCAGCCAAGTGGGCTTCACTAGAGGAAACACCATATATTTT.